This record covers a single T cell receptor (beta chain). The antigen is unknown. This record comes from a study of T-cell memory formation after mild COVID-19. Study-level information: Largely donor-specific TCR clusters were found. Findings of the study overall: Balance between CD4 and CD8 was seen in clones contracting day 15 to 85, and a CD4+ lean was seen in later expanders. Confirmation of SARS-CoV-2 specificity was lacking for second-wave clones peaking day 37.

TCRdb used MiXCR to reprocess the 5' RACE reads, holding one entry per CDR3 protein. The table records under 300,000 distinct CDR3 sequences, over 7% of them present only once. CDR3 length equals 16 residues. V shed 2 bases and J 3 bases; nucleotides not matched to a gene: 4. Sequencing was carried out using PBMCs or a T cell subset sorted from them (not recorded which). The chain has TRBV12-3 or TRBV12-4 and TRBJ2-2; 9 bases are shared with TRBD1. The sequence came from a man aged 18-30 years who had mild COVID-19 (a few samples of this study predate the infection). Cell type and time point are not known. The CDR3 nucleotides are TGTGCCAGCAGTTTATTGGGACAGGGAGACACCGGGGAGCTGTTTTTT. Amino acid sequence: CASSLLGQGDTGELFF.